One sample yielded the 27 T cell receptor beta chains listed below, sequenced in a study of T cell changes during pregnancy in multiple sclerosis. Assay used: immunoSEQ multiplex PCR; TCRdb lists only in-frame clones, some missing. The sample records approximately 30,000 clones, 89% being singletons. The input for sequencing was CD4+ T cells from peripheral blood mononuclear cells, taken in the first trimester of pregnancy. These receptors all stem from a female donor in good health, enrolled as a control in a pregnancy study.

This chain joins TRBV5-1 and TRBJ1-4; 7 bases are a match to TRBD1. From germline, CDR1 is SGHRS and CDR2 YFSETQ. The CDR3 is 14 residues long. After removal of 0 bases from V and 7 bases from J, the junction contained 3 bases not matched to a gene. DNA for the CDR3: TGCGCCAGCAGCTTGGGACAGGGAGGTGAAAAACTGTTTTTT. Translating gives CASSLGQGGEKLFF.

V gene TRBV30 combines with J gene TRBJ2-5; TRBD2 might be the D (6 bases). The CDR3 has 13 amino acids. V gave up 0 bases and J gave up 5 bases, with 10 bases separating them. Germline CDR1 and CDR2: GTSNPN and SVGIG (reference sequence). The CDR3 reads CAWSVLAQETQYF. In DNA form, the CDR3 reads TGTGCCTGGAGTGTACTAGCCCAGGAGACCCAGTACTTC.

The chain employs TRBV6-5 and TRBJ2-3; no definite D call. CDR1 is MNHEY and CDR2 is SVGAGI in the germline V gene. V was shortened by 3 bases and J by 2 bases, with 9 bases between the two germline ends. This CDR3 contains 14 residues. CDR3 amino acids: CASSYETDTDTQYF. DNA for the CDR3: TGTGCCAGCAGTTATGAAACAGACACAGATACGCAGTATTTT.

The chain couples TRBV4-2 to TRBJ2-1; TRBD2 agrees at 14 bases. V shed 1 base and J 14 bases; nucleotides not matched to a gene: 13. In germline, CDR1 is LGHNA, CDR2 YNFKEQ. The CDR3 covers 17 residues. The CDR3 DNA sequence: TGTGCCAGCAGCCAAGGGTTCGCGACTAGCGGGAGGGGGAGCGAGTTCTTC. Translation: CASSQGFATSGRGSEFF.

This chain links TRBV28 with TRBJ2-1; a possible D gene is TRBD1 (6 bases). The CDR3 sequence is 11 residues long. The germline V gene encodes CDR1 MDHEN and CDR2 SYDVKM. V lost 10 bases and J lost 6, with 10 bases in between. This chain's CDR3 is CATGRGNEQFF. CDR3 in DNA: TGTGCCACGGGCAGGGGCAATGAGCAGTTCTTC.

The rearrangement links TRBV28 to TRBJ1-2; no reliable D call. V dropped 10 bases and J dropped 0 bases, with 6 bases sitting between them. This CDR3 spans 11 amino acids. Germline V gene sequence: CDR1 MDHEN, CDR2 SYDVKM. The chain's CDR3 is CATRPNYGYTF. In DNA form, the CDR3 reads TGTGCCACTAGGCCTAACTATGGCTACACCTTC.

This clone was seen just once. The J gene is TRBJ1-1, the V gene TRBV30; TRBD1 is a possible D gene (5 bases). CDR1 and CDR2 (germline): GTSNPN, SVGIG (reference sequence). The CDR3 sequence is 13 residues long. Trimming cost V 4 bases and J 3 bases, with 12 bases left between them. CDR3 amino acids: CAWNPGGDTEAFF. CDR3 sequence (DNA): TGTGCCTGGAATCCGGGGGGGGACACTGAAGCTTTCTTT.

The CDR3 bases are TGTGCCAGCAGCCAATCGGACGAAATAGGGAGAACCATTCAGTACTTC. The encoded protein is CASSQSDEIGRTIQYF. This chain connects TRBV11-2 to TRBJ2-4; D is possibly TRBD2 (5 bases). The CDR3 contains 16 residues. The V and J ends lost 5 bases and 9 bases respectively, with 23 bases between them. Germline loops: CDR1 SGHAT, CDR2 FQNNGV.

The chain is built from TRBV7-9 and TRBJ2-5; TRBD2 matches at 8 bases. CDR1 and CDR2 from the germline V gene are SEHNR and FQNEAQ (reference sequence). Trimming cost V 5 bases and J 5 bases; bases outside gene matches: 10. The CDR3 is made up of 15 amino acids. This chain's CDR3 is CASSPDRTGGETQYF. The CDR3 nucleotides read TGTGCCAGCAGCCCGGACCGGACGGGAGGGGAGACCCAGTACTTC.

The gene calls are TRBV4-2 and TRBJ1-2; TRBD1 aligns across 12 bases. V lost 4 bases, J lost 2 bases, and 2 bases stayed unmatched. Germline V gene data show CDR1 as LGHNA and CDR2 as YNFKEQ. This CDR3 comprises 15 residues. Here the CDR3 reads CASSLGQGANYGYTF. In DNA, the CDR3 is TGTGCCAGCAGCCTGGGACAGGGGGCCAACTATGGCTACACCTTC.

CDR3 sequence reads: CASSPQGKNYGYTF. In nucleotides, the CDR3 is TGTGCCAGCAGCCCTCAGGGTAAAAACTATGGCTACACCTTC. The genes are TRBV14 and TRBJ1-2; D may be TRBD1 (5 bases). Germline CDR1 reads SGHDN; CDR2 reads FVKESK. The CDR3 has 14 amino acids. Trimming removed 4 bases at V and 2 bases at J, with 11 bases between.

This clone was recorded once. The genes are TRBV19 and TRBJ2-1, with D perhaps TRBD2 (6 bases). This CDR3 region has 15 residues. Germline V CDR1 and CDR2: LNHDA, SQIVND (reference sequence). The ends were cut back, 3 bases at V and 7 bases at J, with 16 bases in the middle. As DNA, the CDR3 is TGTGCCAGTAGTATTTCAGCCCCTCTAGCGAATGAGCAGTTCTTC. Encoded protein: CASSISAPLANEQFF.

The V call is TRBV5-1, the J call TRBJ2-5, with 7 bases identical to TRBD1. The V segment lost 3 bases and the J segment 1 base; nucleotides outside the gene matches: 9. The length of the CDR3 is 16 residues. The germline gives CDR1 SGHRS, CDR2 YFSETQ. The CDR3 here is CASSSFTGVPQETQYF. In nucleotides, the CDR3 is TGCGCCAGCAGCTCCTTCACAGGGGTCCCCCAAGAGACCCAGTACTTC.

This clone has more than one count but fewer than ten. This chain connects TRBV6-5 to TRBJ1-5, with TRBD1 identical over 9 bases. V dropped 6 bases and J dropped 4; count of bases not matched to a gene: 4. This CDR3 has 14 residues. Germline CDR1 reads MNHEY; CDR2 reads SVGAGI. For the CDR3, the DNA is TGTGCCAGCAGCTACAGGGGGCTGAATCAGCCCCAGCATTTT. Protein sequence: CASSYRGLNQPQHF.

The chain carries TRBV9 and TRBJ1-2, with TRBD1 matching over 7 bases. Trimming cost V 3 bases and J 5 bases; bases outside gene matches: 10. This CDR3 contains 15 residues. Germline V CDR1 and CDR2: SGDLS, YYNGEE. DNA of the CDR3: TGTGCCAGCAGCGCCGCGACAGGGCATTGGTATGGCTACACCTTC. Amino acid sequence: CASSAATGHWYGYTF.

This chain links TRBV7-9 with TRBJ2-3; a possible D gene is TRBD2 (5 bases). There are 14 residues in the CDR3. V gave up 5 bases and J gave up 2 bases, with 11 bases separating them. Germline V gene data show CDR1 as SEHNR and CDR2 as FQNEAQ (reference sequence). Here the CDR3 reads CASSLGLITDTQYF. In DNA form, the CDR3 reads TGTGCCAGCAGCCTCGGACTTATCACAGATACGCAGTATTTT.

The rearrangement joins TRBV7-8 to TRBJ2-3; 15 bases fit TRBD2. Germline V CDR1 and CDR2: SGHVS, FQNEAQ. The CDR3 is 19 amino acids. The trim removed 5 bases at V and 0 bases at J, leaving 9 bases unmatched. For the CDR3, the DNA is TGTGCCAGCAGCCACTTAGGGACTAGCGGGGGGCTTAGCACAGATACGCAGTATTTT. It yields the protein CASSHLGTSGGLSTDTQYF.

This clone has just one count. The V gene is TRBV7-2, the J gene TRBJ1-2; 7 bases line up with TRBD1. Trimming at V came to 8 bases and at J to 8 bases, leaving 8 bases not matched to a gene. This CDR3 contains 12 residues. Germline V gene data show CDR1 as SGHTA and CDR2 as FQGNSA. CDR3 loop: CASGDREFGYTF. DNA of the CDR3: TGTGCCAGCGGAGACAGGGAGTTCGGCTACACCTTC.

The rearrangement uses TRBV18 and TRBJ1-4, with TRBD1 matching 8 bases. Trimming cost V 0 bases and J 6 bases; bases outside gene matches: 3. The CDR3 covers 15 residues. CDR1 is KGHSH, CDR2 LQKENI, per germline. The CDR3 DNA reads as TGTGCCAGCTCACCACCCCCAGGGGGCGATGAAAAACTGTTTTTT. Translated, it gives CASSPPPGGDEKLFF. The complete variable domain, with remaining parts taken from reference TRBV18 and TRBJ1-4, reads NAGVMQNPRHLVRRRGQEARLRCSPMKGHSHVYWYRQLPEEGLKFMVYLQKENIIDESGMPKERFSAEFPKEGPSILRIQQVVRGDSAAYFCASSPPPGGDEKLFFGSGTQLSVL.

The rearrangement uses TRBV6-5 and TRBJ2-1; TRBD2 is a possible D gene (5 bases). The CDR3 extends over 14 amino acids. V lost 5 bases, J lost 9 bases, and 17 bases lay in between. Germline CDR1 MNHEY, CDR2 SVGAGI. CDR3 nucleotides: TGTGCCAGCAGTACCGGACTCTCTCCAAGTGAGCAGTTCTTC. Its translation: CASSTGLSPSEQFF.

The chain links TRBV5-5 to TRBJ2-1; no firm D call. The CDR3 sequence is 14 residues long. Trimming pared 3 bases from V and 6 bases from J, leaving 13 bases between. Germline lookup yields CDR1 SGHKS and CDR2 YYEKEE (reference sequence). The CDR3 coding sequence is TGTGCCAGCAGCTCTGTCGTTGGCGGCAATGAGCAGTTCTTC. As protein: CASSSVVGGNEQFF.

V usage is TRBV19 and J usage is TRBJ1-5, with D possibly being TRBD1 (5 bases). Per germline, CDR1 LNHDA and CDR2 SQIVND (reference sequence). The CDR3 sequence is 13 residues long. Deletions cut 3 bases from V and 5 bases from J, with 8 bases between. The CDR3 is CASSIRGYQPQHF. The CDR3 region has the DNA TGTGCCAGTAGTATCCGGGGGTATCAGCCCCAGCATTTT.

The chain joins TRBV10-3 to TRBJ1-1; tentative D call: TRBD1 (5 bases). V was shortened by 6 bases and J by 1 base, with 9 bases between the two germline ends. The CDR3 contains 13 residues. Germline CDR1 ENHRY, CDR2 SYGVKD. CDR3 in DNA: TGTGCCATCAGCCTTCAGGGGAACACTGAAGCTTTCTTT. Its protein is CAISLQGNTEAFF.

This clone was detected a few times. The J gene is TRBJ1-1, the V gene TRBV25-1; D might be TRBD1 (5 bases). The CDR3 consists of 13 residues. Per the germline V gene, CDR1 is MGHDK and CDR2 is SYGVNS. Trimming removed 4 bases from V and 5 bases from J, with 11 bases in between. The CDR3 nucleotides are TGTGCCAGCAGTGGGGTTGGGGGGACTGAAGCTTTCTTT. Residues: CASSGVGGTEAFF.

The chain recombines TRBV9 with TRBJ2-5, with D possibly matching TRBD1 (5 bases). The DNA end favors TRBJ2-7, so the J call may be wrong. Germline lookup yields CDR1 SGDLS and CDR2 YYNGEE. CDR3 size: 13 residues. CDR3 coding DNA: TGTGCCAGCAGCGCCAGTAGGGGAAACGAGCAGTACTTC. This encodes CASSASRGNEQYF.

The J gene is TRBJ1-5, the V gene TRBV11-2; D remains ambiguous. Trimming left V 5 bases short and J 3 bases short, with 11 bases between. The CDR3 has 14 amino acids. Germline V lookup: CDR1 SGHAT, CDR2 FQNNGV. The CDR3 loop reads CASSAGSFNQPQHF. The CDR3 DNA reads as TGTGCCAGCAGCGCGGGGTCATTCAATCAGCCCCAGCATTTT.

The CDR3 DNA reads as TGCGCCAGCAGGGTGGATGGTCGGGAGCATGAGACCCAGTACTTC. This translates into CASRVDGREHETQYF. The chain recombines TRBV5-1 with TRBJ2-5; possibly TRBD2 for D (6 bases). The CDR3 extends over 15 amino acids. Trimming took off 5 bases at V and 5 bases at J, with 19 bases between the two ends. Germline assignment: CDR1 SGHRS and CDR2 YFSETQ.